This T cell receptor (beta chain) is drawn from a study of cytomegalovirus exposure and HLA in healthy donors. Across the study: A later analysis reported the same platform for the 110 or so validation repertoires and the roughly 700 first-cohort repertoires. Study findings and constraints: Testing in vitro showed a few CMV-associated chains specific for CMV antigens. Subsequent analysis revealed that first-cohort TCR clusters tended to co-occur in the 95 to 150 validation repertoires.

From the roughly 120-subject validation cohort, which was separate from the roughly 670-subject first cohort, the donors were drawn. Data came from immunoSEQ multiplex PCR; TCRdb stores just in-frame clones and leaves some out. The sample lists around 200,000 clones, roughly 84% occurring once. The CDR3 is made up of 19 amino acids. V was trimmed by 0 bases and J by 2 bases, leaving 23 bases between them. CDR1 and CDR2 from the germline V gene are LNHNV and YYDKDF (reference sequence). With regard to this clone: Its cognate antigen is unknown.

The receptor's source is a woman aged 18 to 35 in good health and CMV-seropositive. The sequenced material came from PBMCs. The V gene is TRBV15, the J gene TRBJ2-7; possible D gene TRBD2, 6 bases. This chain's CDR3 is CATSRDIRGGGRTTYEQYF. For the CDR3, the DNA is TGTGCCACCAGCAGAGATATCCGCGGTGGAGGGAGGACCACCTACGAGCAGTACTTC.